The rows below give T cell receptor beta chains drawn from one sample of a study of siplizumab effects on memory and regulatory T cells. Generated by immunoSEQ multiplex PCR, the TCRdb table keeps only in-frame clones and is missing some. The sample lists 100,000 to 120,000 clones; about 93% were seen once. The sample taken for sequencing was CD4+ T cells sorted from blood. Every receptor here comes from a human donor in good health. Both conserved end residues are part of each CDR3. D genes are given only for firm matches. Clone size is not always given. Where it is, it says once, few, many or a class for expanded clones.

cdr3_aa | cdr3_nt | j_call | v_call | d_call | clone_size
CASSQTSGILLNYGYTF | TGTGCCAGCAGCCAGACGTCGGGAATACTCCTTAACTATGGCTACACCTTC | TRBJ1-2 | TRBV7-9 | NA | NA
CAWSSPPGKPVKAFF | TGTGCCTGGAGTTCCCCCCCAGGAAAGCCGGTAAAAGCTTTCTTT | TRBJ1-1 | TRBV30 | NA | NA
CASSLGTASSYEQYF | TGTGCCAGCAGCCTCGGGACAGCTAGCTCCTACGAGCAGTACTTC | TRBJ2-7 | TRBV7-8 | TRBD1 | NA
CASSYRATDTDTQYF | TGTGCCAGCAGTTACAGGGCGACCGACACAGATACGCAGTATTTT | TRBJ2-3 | TRBV6-5 | NA | NA
CASSLGADSPLHF | TGTGCCAGCAGCTTGGGGGCTGACTCACCCCTCCACTTT | TRBJ1-6 | TRBV11-2 | NA | NA
CATQTPNTEAFF | TGTGCCACTCAGACCCCGAACACTGAAGCTTTCTTT | TRBJ1-1 | TRBV5-6 | NA | NA
CASSPELAEYNEQFF | TGCGCCAGCAGCCCCGAACTAGCGGAATACAATGAGCAGTTCTTC | TRBJ2-1 | TRBV4-3 | TRBD2 | NA
CASSDSPYGYTF | TGTGCCAGCAGTGACAGCCCCTATGGCTACACCTTC | TRBJ1-2 | TRBV2 | NA | once
CAISVDWVAGNEQFF | TGTGCCATCAGTGTTGATTGGGTAGCGGGCAATGAGCAGTTCTTC | TRBJ2-1 | TRBV10-3 | TRBD2 | few
CASSKDRARQFF | TGTGCCAGCAGCAAGGACAGGGCTCGGCAGTTCTTC | TRBJ2-1 | TRBV5-6 | TRBD1 | NA
CASSGGLGEKLFF | TGTGCCAGCAGTGGGGGACTGGGTGAAAAACTGTTTTTT | TRBJ1-4 | TRBV6-1 | NA | NA
CASSEYRRGGYTF | TGTGCCAGCAGTGAATATAGGCGGGGAGGCTACACCTTC | TRBJ1-2 | TRBV25-1 | NA | NA
CASSIEAGSYNEQFF | TGTGCCAGTAGTATAGAGGCGGGGTCCTACAATGAGCAGTTCTTC | TRBJ2-1 | TRBV19 | NA | NA
CASSRKTGSSYNEQFF | TGTGCCAGCAGCCGAAAGACAGGGAGCTCCTACAATGAGCAGTTCTTC | TRBJ2-1 | TRBV13 | TRBD1 | NA
CAWSSWGGFIPEAFF | TGTGCCTGGTCCTCTTGGGGAGGGTTTATCCCTGAAGCTTTCTTT | TRBJ1-1 | TRBV30 | NA | few